These 2 T cell receptor beta chains were all obtained from the same sample, sequenced in a study of blood T cells in healthy people across ages. The authors ran a second PCR of roughly 6 to 12 cycles using a sample-barcoded 5' primer and a J-beta primer mix. MiXCR was run by TCRdb on the 5' RACE reads, yielding one entry per CDR3 protein. The sample has around 1,600,000 distinct CDR3 sequences; around 40% are singletons. The sample was blood. The receptors derive from a woman aged 18-30 years in good health.

The chain combines TRBV28 with TRBJ1-5; 7 nucleotides line up with TRBD1. The CDR3 has 15 amino acids. V trimming: 5 bases; J trimming: 0 bases; junction bases outside the gene matches: 4. From germline, CDR1 is MDHEN and CDR2 SYDVKM. The CDR3 protein is CASSARQGSNQPQHF. CDR3 coding DNA: TGTGCCAGCAGTGCCCGACAGGGTAGCAATCAGCCCCAGCATTTT.

This rearrangement joins TRBV6-2 or TRBV6-3 to TRBJ2-1; D is perhaps TRBD1 (6 bases). CDR3 length: 17 residues. Trimming cost V 2 bases and J 10 bases, with 24 bases left between them. Germline V gives CDR1 MNHEY, CDR2 SVGEGT. The CDR3 spells CASSYVLGQSDPYEQFF. DNA for the CDR3: TGTGCCAGCAGTTACGTGCTCGGACAGTCGGACCCCTACGAGCAGTTCTTC.